The clone carrying this T cell receptor (beta chain) was found once. As yet, its antigen is unknown. The data were obtained in a study of Graves' ophthalmopathy and Graves' hyperthyroidism. The CDR3 extends over 13 amino acids. From germline, CDR1 is SQVTM and CDR2 ANQGSEA. V shed 4 bases and J 4 bases; nucleotides not matched to a gene: 2. Researchers took RNA transcripts and amplified TCR beta CDR3 regions from them. First-round RT-PCR used HTBI primers; second-round multiplex PCR followed. TCRdb reprocessed the multiplex PCR reads via MiXCR and lists one record per CDR3 protein. The sample carries 560,000 or so distinct CDR3 sequences, 39% recorded once. The study's findings and limits: Most clonotypes expanded in thyroid above 0.001 frequency were present in blood too. Sensitivity reached 87.88% and specificity about 81% for a 13-signature model separating ophthalmopathy from stable hyperthyroidism.

Other autoimmune diseases, uncontrolled infections, pregnancy or lactation led to the exclusion of patients. The diagnostic workup employed clinical symptoms, serum thyroxine, TRAb, thyroid ultrasound and orbital computed tomography. The rearrangement joins TRBV29-1 to TRBJ2-5; 11 nucleotides align to TRBD2. The sequence was obtained from an adult man with Graves' hyperthyroidism. Sequences were obtained from peripheral blood or thyroid tissue (not recorded which). The CDR3 DNA sequence: TGCAGCGTTGGAACTAGCGGGAGAGAGACCCAGTACTTC. It translates to CSVGTSGRETQYF. Based on the CDR3 plus reference TRBV29-1 and TRBJ2-5, the full variable domain is SAVISQKPSRDICQRGTSLTIQCQVDSQVTMMFWYRQQPGQSLTLIATANQGSEATYESGFVIDKFPISRPNLTFSTLTVSNMSPEDSSIYLCSVGTSGRETQYFGPGTRLLVL.